This TCR beta chain emerged from a study of shared clonotypes between healthy human individuals. The CDR3 totals 13 residues. With V trimmed by 2 bases and J by 5 bases, 0 bases remained unmatched. Germline lookup yields CDR1 SGHTA and CDR2 FQGTGA. Here immunoSEQ multiplex PCR was the method, and the copy in TCRdb shows in-frame clones only, minus some. The sample gives some 1.4 million clones, more than 95% of which show up once; approximately 1.2% is in the top ten. Sample: naive CD4+ T cells sorted from blood. Subset specified: CD45RA+ positively selected. The receptor was isolated from a man aged 25-40 years in good health. The chain is built from TRBV7-3 and TRBJ2-1; 7 nucleotides agree with TRBD1. The CDR3 loop reads CASSLDRDNEQFF. CDR3 coding DNA: TGTGCCAGCAGCTTAGACAGGGACAATGAGCAGTTCTTC.